The clone carrying this T cell receptor beta chain came up many times. The data are from a study of T-cell reconstitution after alpha-beta-depleted transplantation in children. Unique molecular identifiers were incorporated when the TCRbeta library was constructed. Each CDR3 protein gets one entry after TCRdb re-called the PCR reads with MiXCR. The data show over 200,000 distinct CDR3 sequences, 8% to 10% seen once. The origin of this receptor is a human donor who donated a stem cell graft to a child with acute lymphoblastic leukemia. Sample: PBMCs from the stem cell graft donor, taken from the stem cell graft.

The CDR3 sequence: CSAEGVGIEQFF. CDR3 bases: TGCAGTGCGGAGGGGGTGGGGATTGAGCAGTTCTTC. The chain employs TRBV20-1 and TRBJ2-1; D tentatively reads TRBD1 or TRBD2 (6 bases each). Trimming shortened V by 6 bases and J by 9 bases, and 15 bases separated the two germline ends. Germline V gene data show CDR1 as DFQATT and CDR2 as SNEGSKA (reference sequence). CDR3 length: 12 residues.